Following are 10 T cell receptor beta chains from one sample sequenced in a study of T cell repertoires in cytomegalovirus infection. TCRdb reprocessed the reads via MiXCR and lists one record per CDR3 protein. The sample lists roughly 500,000 distinct CDR3 sequences, 11% occurring once. The sample was PBMCs. The receptors shown here come from a human donor in good health (CMV status not recorded). Some clones in this sample may be carry-over from other donors' samples.

This clonotype was counted only a few times. The gene calls are TRBV29-1 and TRBJ1-1; 10 bases align to TRBD1. The CDR3 consists of 12 residues. Germline V gene lookup returns CDR1 SQVTM and CDR2 ANQGSEA. CDR3 loop: CARGQGPLEAFF. CDR3 DNA sequence: TGCGCCAGGGGACAGGGGCCGCTTGAAGCTTTCTTT.

This clonotype was seen many times. The chain carries TRBV5-5 and TRBJ1-5; D unclear. This CDR3 contains 12 residues. Germline assignment: CDR1 SGHKS and CDR2 YYEKEE (reference sequence). V was pared by 4 bases and J by 10 bases, with 12 bases between. The CDR3 DNA reads TGTGCCAGCAGCGTAGACCTTGGACCCCAGCATTTT. It specifies CASSVDLGPQHF.

V usage is TRBV25-1 and J usage is TRBJ2-7, with D possibly matching TRBD2 (5 bases). The CDR3 runs to 13 residues. Germline CDR1 is MGHDK and CDR2 is SYGVNS. Trimming shortened V by 10 bases and J by 4 bases, and 17 bases separated the two germline ends. CDR3 sequence: CATEKLGWYEQYF. Here the CDR3 DNA reads TGTGCCACTGAGAAACTAGGCTGGTACGAGCAGTACTTC.

V and J are TRBV10-3 and TRBJ1-4; 7 bases map to TRBD1. The CDR3 contains 14 residues. The germline V gene encodes CDR1 ENHRY and CDR2 SYGVKD. V gave up 4 bases and J gave up 4 bases; unmatched junction bases: 3. The CDR3 sequence: CAISAGQYNEKLFF. DNA for the CDR3: TGTGCCATCAGTGCGGGACAGTATAATGAAAAACTGTTTTTT.

This clonotype appeared many times. The V and J genes are TRBV7-8 and TRBJ1-3, with D maybe TRBD1 (6 bases). There are 15 residues in the CDR3. V lost 4 bases and J lost 0, with 10 bases in between. The V gene's germline CDR1 is SGHVS and CDR2 FQNEAQ. The CDR3 DNA reads as TGTGCCAGCAGCTGGGGGGCAGCCTCTGGAAACACCATATATTTT. It encodes CASSWGAASGNTIYF. The full variable domain, its missing parts supplied by reference TRBV7-8 and TRBJ1-3, is GAGVSQSPRYKVAKRGQDVALRCDPISGHVSLFWYQQALGQGPEFLTYFQNEAQLDKSGLPSDRFFAERPEGSVSTLKIQRTQQEDSAVYLCASSWGAASGNTIYFGEGSWLTVV.

This chain connects TRBV20-1 to TRBJ2-1; D possibly corresponds to TRBD1 (6 bases). Germline CDR1 and CDR2: DFQATT and SNEGSKA (reference sequence). The CDR3 has 14 residues. Between the trimmed V and J ends, which lost 0 bases and 8 bases, there was a span of 14 bases. Here the CDR3 reads CSARDWSGGDEQFF. Here the CDR3 DNA reads TGCAGTGCTAGAGATTGGAGTGGGGGCGATGAGCAGTTCTTC.

This clonotype has just a few counts. V usage is TRBV29-1 and J usage is TRBJ1-5, with 10 bases matching TRBD1. Unmatched junction bases numbered 3, after V lost 4 bases and J lost 6 bases. CDR3 length equals 13 residues. Per the germline V gene, CDR1 is SQVTM and CDR2 is ANQGSEA. The CDR3 DNA reads TGCAGCGTTGGACAGGGGGCGGGTCAGCCCCAGCATTTT. This translates into CSVGQGAGQPQHF.

This clonotype has ten or more counts. The CDR3 loop is CASSRGGAGANVLTF. The CDR3 DNA follows: TGTGCCAGCAGCCGAGGGGGCGCTGGGGCCAACGTCCTGACTTTC. V gene TRBV28 combines with J gene TRBJ2-6; 7 bases are a match to TRBD1. Trimming cost V 6 bases and J 2 bases; bases outside gene matches: 4. Germline CDR1 is MDHEN and CDR2 is SYDVKM. CDR3 size: 15 residues.

Ten or more counts support this clonotype. V and J are TRBV7-9 and TRBJ1-5, with TRBD1 matching over 10 bases. V shed 5 bases and J 2 bases; nucleotides not matched to a gene: 6. The CDR3 consists of 16 residues. Germline CDR1 reads SEHNR; CDR2 reads FQNEAQ (reference sequence). The CDR3 bases are TGTGCCAGCAGCCCTGGGACAGGGGATGGCAATCAGCCCCAGCATTTT. This codes for CASSPGTGDGNQPQHF.

This clonotype came up a few times. The chain combines TRBV20-1 with TRBJ1-5; TRBD1 might be the D (6 bases). V was cut by 6 bases and J by 3 bases, with 12 bases left in between. This CDR3 has 13 amino acids. Per the germline V gene, CDR1 is DFQATT and CDR2 is SNEGSKA (reference sequence). The CDR3 spells CSATDSLNQPQHF. CDR3 coding DNA: TGCAGTGCCACGGACAGTCTCAATCAGCCCCAGCATTTT.